This is a list of T cell receptor beta chains from one sample in a study of cytomegalovirus exposure and HLA in healthy donors. Here immunoSEQ multiplex PCR was the method, and the copy in TCRdb shows in-frame clones only, minus some. In all, the sample yields tens of thousands of clones. Sequenced input: PBMCs. Receptors originate from a man aged 35 to 55 in good health and CMV-seronegative. Each CDR3 is given with its conserved first and last residue. Fields, in order: J gene, D gene, V gene, CDR3 protein, CDR3 DNA. D genes are given only for firm matches.

j_call: TRBJ2-1
d_call: .
v_call: TRBV4-1
cdr3_aa: CASSRGGSSYNEQFF
cdr3_nt: TGCGCCAGCAGCCGGGGGGGCAGCTCCTACAATGAGCAGTTCTTC

j_call: TRBJ2-2
d_call: .
v_call: TRBV30
cdr3_aa: CAWTLGISGGNTGELFF
cdr3_nt: TGTGCCTGGACTTTGGGGATATCGGGGGGCAACACCGGGGAGCTGTTTTTT

j_call: TRBJ1-5
d_call: .
v_call: TRBV10-2
cdr3_aa: CASTKGGYNQPQHF
cdr3_nt: TGCGCCAGCACCAAGGGGGGGTACAATCAGCCCCAGCATTTT

j_call: TRBJ2-3
d_call: .
v_call: TRBV29-1
cdr3_aa: CSVERTDTDTQYF
cdr3_nt: TGCAGCGTTGAAAGGACAGACACAGATACGCAGTATTTT

j_call: TRBJ2-3
d_call: TRBD2
v_call: TRBV30
cdr3_aa: CAWSTSGGTDTQYF
cdr3_nt: TGTGCCTGGAGTACCAGCGGGGGCACAGATACGCAGTATTTT

j_call: TRBJ2-7
d_call: .
v_call: TRBV5-8
cdr3_aa: CASRALAAYEQYF
cdr3_nt: TGTGCCAGCAGGGCCTTAGCGGCATACGAGCAGTACTTC

j_call: TRBJ2-7
d_call: TRBD1
v_call: TRBV4-1
cdr3_aa: CASSSATGVYEQYF
cdr3_nt: TGCGCCAGCAGCTCCGCTACAGGGGTCTACGAGCAGTACTTC

j_call: TRBJ2-7
d_call: TRBD1
v_call: TRBV19
cdr3_aa: CASSIQGANYEQYF
cdr3_nt: TGTGCCAGTAGTATACAGGGGGCCAACTACGAGCAGTACTTC

j_call: TRBJ1-5
d_call: .
v_call: TRBV19
cdr3_aa: CASSLGVLTNQPQHF
cdr3_nt: TGTGCCAGTAGTCTCGGGGTCTTAACCAATCAGCCCCAGCATTTT

j_call: TRBJ2-2
d_call: .
v_call: TRBV6-1
cdr3_aa: CASRVGQNTGELFF
cdr3_nt: TGTGCCAGCAGAGTGGGACAGAACACCGGGGAGCTGTTTTTT

j_call: TRBJ2-3
d_call: TRBD2
v_call: TRBV9
cdr3_aa: CASSVVAGGADTQYF
cdr3_nt: TGTGCCAGCAGCGTAGTGGCGGGGGGCGCAGATACGCAGTATTTT

j_call: TRBJ2-7
d_call: TRBD2
v_call: TRBV2
cdr3_aa: CATSPSRGGPHEQYF
cdr3_nt: TGTGCCACCTCCCCCTCCCGGGGGGGCCCCCACGAGCAGTACTTC

j_call: TRBJ1-1
d_call: .
v_call: TRBV6-5
cdr3_aa: CASRPTGNTEAFF
cdr3_nt: TGTGCCAGCAGACCTACAGGGAACACTGAAGCTTTCTTT

j_call: TRBJ2-7
d_call: .
v_call: TRBV27
cdr3_aa: CASRPRQDSYEQYF
cdr3_nt: TGTGCCAGCAGACCGCGACAGGACTCCTACGAGCAGTACTTC

j_call: TRBJ2-5
d_call: .
v_call: TRBV5-1
cdr3_aa: CASSLGAQETQYF
cdr3_nt: TGCGCCAGCAGCTTGGGGGCCCAAGAGACCCAGTACTTC

j_call: TRBJ1-2
d_call: TRBD1
v_call: TRBV10-3
cdr3_aa: CAISEVRDRVIDTF
cdr3_nt: TGTGCCATCAGTGAGGTCCGGGACAGGGTTATCGACACCTTC

j_call: TRBJ1-1
d_call: .
v_call: TRBV5-1
cdr3_aa: CASSLQGWSTEAFF
cdr3_nt: TGCGCCAGCAGTCTACAGGGCTGGAGCACTGAAGCTTTCTTT

j_call: TRBJ1-2
d_call: .
v_call: TRBV21-1
cdr3_aa: CASSKADRGPGYTF
cdr3_nt: TGTGCCAGCAGCAAAGCCGACAGGGGTCCCGGCTACACCTTC

j_call: TRBJ2-5
d_call: TRBD1
v_call: TRBV18
cdr3_aa: CASSPRDRVMETQYF
cdr3_nt: TGTGCCAGCTCACCAAGGGACAGGGTAATGGAGACCCAGTACTTC

j_call: TRBJ2-7
d_call: TRBD2
v_call: TRBV7-3
cdr3_aa: CASSVSAGGPHEQYF
cdr3_nt: TGTGCCAGCAGCGTTTCAGCGGGGGGGCCCCACGAGCAGTACTTC

j_call: TRBJ2-1
d_call: TRBD1
v_call: TRBV18
cdr3_aa: CASSPADRNGPHNEQFF
cdr3_nt: TGTGCCAGCTCACCAGCGGACAGGAACGGACCCCACAATGAGCAGTTCTTC

j_call: TRBJ1-5
d_call: .
v_call: TRBV6-6
cdr3_aa: CASSYSGGEGQPQHF
cdr3_nt: TGTGCCAGCAGTTACTCCGGGGGGGAAGGTCAGCCCCAGCATTTT

j_call: TRBJ1-4
d_call: .
v_call: TRBV5-8
cdr3_aa: CASRESGNRNEKLFF
cdr3_nt: TGTGCCAGCCGAGAGTCAGGGAATAGAAATGAAAAACTGTTTTTT

j_call: TRBJ2-1
d_call: TRBD2
v_call: TRBV4-2
cdr3_aa: CASSQDGTSGGEYNEQFF
cdr3_nt: TGTGCCAGCAGCCAAGACGGGACTAGCGGGGGGGAATACAATGAGCAGTTCTTC

j_call: TRBJ1-2
d_call: .
v_call: TRBV28
cdr3_aa: CASSRGGANYGYTF
cdr3_nt: TGTGCCAGCAGTCGGGGTGGAGCTAACTATGGCTACACCTTC

j_call: TRBJ1-2
d_call: TRBD1
v_call: TRBV7-2
cdr3_aa: CASSSTGGYGYTF
cdr3_nt: TGTGCCAGCAGCTCCACAGGGGGCTATGGCTACACCTTC

j_call: TRBJ2-3
d_call: TRBD2
v_call: TRBV6-1
cdr3_aa: CATFKRGKADTQYF
cdr3_nt: TGTGCCACCTTTAAGCGGGGAAAGGCAGATACGCAGTATTTT

j_call: TRBJ2-2
d_call: .
v_call: TRBV7-9
cdr3_aa: CASSLRGSGELFF
cdr3_nt: TGTGCCAGCAGCTTAAGGGGGAGCGGGGAGCTGTTTTTT

j_call: TRBJ1-1
d_call: .
v_call: TRBV19
cdr3_aa: CASSTIQGGTEAFF
cdr3_nt: TGTGCCAGTAGTACTATCCAGGGTGGGACTGAAGCTTTCTTT

j_call: TRBJ2-2
d_call: TRBD1
v_call: TRBV5-4
cdr3_aa: CASSLGQGYTGELFF
cdr3_nt: TGTGCCAGCAGCTTGGGACAGGGGTACACCGGGGAGCTGTTTTTT

j_call: TRBJ2-1
d_call: .
v_call: TRBV6-5
cdr3_aa: CASRKAGPSYNEQFF
cdr3_nt: TGTGCCAGCCGAAAGGCGGGCCCCTCCTACAATGAGCAGTTCTTC

j_call: TRBJ2-3
d_call: TRBD1
v_call: TRBV30
cdr3_aa: CAWTPHQGAQDTQYF
cdr3_nt: TGTGCCTGGACTCCACATCAGGGGGCTCAAGATACGCAGTATTTT

j_call: TRBJ1-6
d_call: .
v_call: TRBV7-9
cdr3_aa: CASSLASGYSPLHF
cdr3_nt: TGTGCCAGCAGCTTAGCTTCAGGGTACTCACCCCTCCACTTT

j_call: TRBJ1-2
d_call: .
v_call: TRBV6-5
cdr3_aa: CASRSGTTTNYGYTF
cdr3_nt: TGTGCCAGCAGGTCCGGGACAACGACTAACTATGGCTACACCTTC

j_call: TRBJ1-4
d_call: .
v_call: TRBV7-9
cdr3_aa: CASSLGLQGTNEKLFF
cdr3_nt: TGTGCCAGCAGCTTAGGACTACAGGGAACTAATGAAAAACTGTTTTTT

j_call: TRBJ2-1
d_call: .
v_call: TRBV5-8
cdr3_aa: CASSENPGLRYNEQFF
cdr3_nt: TGTGCCAGCAGCGAAAACCCGGGACTGCGCTACAATGAGCAGTTCTTC

j_call: TRBJ1-1
d_call: TRBD1
v_call: TRBV5-1
cdr3_aa: CASSVDRQNTEAFF
cdr3_nt: TGCGCCAGCAGCGTGGACAGGCAGAACACTGAAGCTTTCTTT